The TCR beta chain described here comes from a study of cytomegalovirus exposure and HLA in healthy donors. With respect to this clone: Its antigen is as yet unknown.

The study, taken as a whole, reports: The tendency of first-cohort TCR clusters to co-occur in the 100 to 150 validation repertoires was identified by a subsequent analysis. Altogether, around 160 TCR beta chains were recorded as cytomegalovirus-associated.

From germline, CDR1 is SEHNR and CDR2 FQNEAQ (reference sequence). V dropped 2 bases and J dropped 3 bases, with 8 bases sitting between them. The CDR3 is 15 amino acids. The protocol was immunoSEQ multiplex PCR, while the TCRdb copy is restricted to in-frame clones and leaves out a portion. The table includes more than 110,000 clones, about 91% detected once. What was sequenced was PBMCs. The V and J genes are TRBV7-9 and TRBJ1-6, with D possibly matching TRBD1 (5 bases). The clonotype comes from a woman aged 18-29 years in good health and CMV-seropositive. The CDR3 region has the DNA TGTGCCAGCAGCTTATCGGGACTCTATAATTCACCCCTCCACTTT. It encodes CASSLSGLYNSPLHF.